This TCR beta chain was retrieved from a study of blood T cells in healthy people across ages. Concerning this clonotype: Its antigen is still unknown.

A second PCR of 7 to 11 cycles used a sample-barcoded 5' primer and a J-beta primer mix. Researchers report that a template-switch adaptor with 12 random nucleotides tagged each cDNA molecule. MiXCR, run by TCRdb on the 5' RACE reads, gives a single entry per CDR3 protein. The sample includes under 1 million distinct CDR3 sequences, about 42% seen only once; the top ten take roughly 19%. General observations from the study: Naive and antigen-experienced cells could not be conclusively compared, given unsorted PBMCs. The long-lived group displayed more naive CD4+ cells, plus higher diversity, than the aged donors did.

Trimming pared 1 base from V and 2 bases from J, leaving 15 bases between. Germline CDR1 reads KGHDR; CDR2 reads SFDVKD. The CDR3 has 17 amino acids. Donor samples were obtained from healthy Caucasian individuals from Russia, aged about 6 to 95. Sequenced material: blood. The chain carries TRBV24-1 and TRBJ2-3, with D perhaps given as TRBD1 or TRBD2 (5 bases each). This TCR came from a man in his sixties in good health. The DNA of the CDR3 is TGTGCCACCAGTGATTTACCCTACAAGGGGACCACAGATACGCAGTATTTT. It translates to CATSDLPYKGTTDTQYF.